A selection of T cell receptor beta chains follows, all from one sample in a study of shared clonotypes between healthy human individuals. Generated by immunoSEQ multiplex PCR, the TCRdb table keeps only in-frame clones and is missing some. The sample carries 2 million to 3 million clones, 93% recorded once. Sequenced: naive CD4+ T cells from PBMCs. The source is a man younger than 35 in good health. Some clones in this sample may be carry-over from other donors' samples. CDR3s include the opening cysteine and the closing phenylalanine or tryptophan. The order of the fields is D gene, J gene, V gene, CDR3 protein. The D gene is left open where the match is weak.

-,TRBJ1-2,TRBV7-2,CASSSLFWDEGYGYTF
-,TRBJ2-5,TRBV5-1,CASTSGGVDGETQYF
TRBD2,TRBJ2-2,TRBV7-2,CASSLRAGGDGELFF
-,TRBJ2-7,TRBV5-1,CASTDTSPYEQYF
-,TRBJ2-1,TRBV28,CASSYPVGLNEQFF
TRBD1,TRBJ1-5,TRBV28,CASSSGQGDQPQHF
-,TRBJ2-1,TRBV25-1,CASSAPGLLNEQFF
-,TRBJ2-5,TRBV14,CASSQEVNRALETQYF
-,TRBJ2-6,TRBV28,CATFAGDGANVLTF
-,TRBJ2-3,TRBV2,CASRARDFADTQYF
TRBD1,TRBJ1-3,TRBV11-2,CASSLGSQGARNTIYF
-,TRBJ2-7,TRBV5-1,CASSLEGVVEQYF
TRBD1,TRBJ2-3,TRBV19,CASSLSPTGVGTDTQYF
TRBD1,TRBJ2-5,TRBV19,CASSAGTGQETQYF
TRBD1,TRBJ1-1,TRBV27,CASSFIPGTGSLDTEAFF
-,TRBJ1-2,TRBV18,CASSPSGTSNYGYTF